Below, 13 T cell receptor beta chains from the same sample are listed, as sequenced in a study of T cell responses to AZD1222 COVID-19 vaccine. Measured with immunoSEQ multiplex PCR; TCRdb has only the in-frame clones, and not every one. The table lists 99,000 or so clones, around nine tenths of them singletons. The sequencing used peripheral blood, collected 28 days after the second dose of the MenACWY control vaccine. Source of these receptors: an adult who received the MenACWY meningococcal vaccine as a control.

The CDR3 spells CASSLMVGSGETQYF. CDR3 coding DNA: TGTGCCAGCAGCTTAATGGTAGGGTCAGGGGAGACCCAGTACTTC. V usage is TRBV7-2 and J usage is TRBJ2-5; possible D gene TRBD1, 5 bases. The length of the CDR3 is 15 residues. Trimming removed 2 bases at V and 5 bases at J, with 15 bases between. From germline, CDR1 is SGHTA and CDR2 FQGNSA.

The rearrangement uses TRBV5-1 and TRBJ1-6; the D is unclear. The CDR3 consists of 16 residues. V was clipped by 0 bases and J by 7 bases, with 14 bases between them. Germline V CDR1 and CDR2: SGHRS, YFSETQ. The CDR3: CASSLAFSGRNSPLHF. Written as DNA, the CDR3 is TGCGCCAGCAGCTTGGCGTTTTCGGGGAGGAATTCACCCCTCCACTTT.

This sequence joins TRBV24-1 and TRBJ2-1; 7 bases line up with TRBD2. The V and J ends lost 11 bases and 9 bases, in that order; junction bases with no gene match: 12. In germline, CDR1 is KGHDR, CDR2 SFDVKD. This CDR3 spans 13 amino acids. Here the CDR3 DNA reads TGTGCCAGTCGGGGTGGGAGGGCCACTGAGCAGTTCTTC. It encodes CASRGGRATEQFF.

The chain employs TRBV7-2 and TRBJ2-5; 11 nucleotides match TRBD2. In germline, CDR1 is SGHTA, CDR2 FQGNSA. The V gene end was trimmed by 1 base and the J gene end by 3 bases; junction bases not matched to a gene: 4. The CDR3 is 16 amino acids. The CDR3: CASSLVAGGLKETQYF. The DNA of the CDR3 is TGTGCCAGCAGCTTAGTAGCGGGGGGGTTGAAAGAGACCCAGTACTTC.

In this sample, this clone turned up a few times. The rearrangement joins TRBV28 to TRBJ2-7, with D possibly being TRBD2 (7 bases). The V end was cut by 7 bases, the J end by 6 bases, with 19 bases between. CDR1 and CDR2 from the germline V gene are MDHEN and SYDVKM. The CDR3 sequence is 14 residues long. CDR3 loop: CASNLGGGRVEQYF. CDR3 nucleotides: TGTGCCAGCAACCTGGGGGGGGGCAGGGTCGAGCAGTACTTC.

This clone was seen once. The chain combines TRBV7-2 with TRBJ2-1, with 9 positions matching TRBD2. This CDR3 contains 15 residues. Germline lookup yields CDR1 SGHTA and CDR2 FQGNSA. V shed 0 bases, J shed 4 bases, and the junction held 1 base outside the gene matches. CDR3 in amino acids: CASSLASGGYNEQFF. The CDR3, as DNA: TGTGCCAGCAGCTTAGCTAGCGGGGGATACAATGAGCAGTTCTTC. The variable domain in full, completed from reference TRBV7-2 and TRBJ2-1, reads GAGVSQSPSNKVTEKGKDVELRCDPISGHTALYWYRQSLGQGLEFLIYFQGNSAPDKSGLPSDRFSAERTGGSVSTLTIQRTQQEDSAVYLCASSLASGGYNEQFFGPGTRLTVL.

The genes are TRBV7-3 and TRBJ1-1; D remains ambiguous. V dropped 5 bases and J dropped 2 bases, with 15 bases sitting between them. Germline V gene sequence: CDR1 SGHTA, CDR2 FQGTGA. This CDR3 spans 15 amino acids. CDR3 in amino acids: CASSENPAPNTEAFF. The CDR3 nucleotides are TGTGCCAGCAGCGAGAATCCAGCCCCTAACACTGAAGCTTTCTTT.

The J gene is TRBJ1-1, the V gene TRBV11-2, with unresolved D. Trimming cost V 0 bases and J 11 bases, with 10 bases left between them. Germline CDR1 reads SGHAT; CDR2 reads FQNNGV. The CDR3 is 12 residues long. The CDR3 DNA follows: TGTGCCAGCAGCTTAGACCCCTCCCAGGCTTTCTTT. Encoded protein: CASSLDPSQAFF.

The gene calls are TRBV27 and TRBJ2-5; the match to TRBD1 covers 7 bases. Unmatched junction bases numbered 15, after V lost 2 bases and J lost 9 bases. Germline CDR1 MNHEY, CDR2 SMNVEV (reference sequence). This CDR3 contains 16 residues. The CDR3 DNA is TGTGCCAGCAGTTTAGTAGGACAGGCCCGAGGGTTGCCCCAGTACTTC. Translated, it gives CASSLVGQARGLPQYF.

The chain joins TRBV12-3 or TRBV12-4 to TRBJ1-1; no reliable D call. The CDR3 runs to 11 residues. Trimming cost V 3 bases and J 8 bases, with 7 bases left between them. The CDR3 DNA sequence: TGTGCCAGCAGTTTTTTGCGAGAAGCTTTCTTT. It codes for CASSFLREAFF.

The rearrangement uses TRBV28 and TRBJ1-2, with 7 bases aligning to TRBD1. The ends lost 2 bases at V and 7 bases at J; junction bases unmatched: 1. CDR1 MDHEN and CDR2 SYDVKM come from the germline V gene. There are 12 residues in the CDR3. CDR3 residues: CASSLRQGGYTF. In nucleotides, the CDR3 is TGTGCCAGCAGTTTAAGACAGGGTGGCTACACCTTC.

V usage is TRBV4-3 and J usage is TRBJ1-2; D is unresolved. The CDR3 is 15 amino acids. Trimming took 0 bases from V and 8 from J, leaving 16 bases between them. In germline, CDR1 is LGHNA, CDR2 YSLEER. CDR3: CASSQDTMGSWGYTF. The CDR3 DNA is TGCGCCAGCAGCCAAGACACCATGGGGTCTTGGGGCTACACCTTC.

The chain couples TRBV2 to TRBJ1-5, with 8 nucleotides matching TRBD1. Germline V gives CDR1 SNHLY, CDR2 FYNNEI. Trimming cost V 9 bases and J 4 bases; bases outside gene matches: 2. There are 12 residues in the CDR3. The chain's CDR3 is CARGTGNQPQHF. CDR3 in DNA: TGTGCCAGAGGGACAGGTAATCAGCCCCAGCATTTT.